This T cell receptor beta chain stems from a study of shared clonotypes between healthy human individuals. Notes on the study in general: Naive subsets tended to show greater estimated richness than memory subsets. Naive CD4 clonotypes were shared across a handful of donors at about 5%.

This clone appeared once. Its cognate antigen is unknown. Over several immunoSEQ plates, each subset's genomic DNA was distributed in even portions. Original processing notes: ImmunoSEQ gave junction-only sequences without quality scores, so filtering differed. Data came from immunoSEQ multiplex PCR; TCRdb stores just in-frame clones and leaves some out. V and J calls and clone size are copied from that table; D and trimming were computed from the DNA. The data show 950,000 to 1,100,000 clones, 75% to 85% seen once. Trimming at V came to 4 bases and at J to 7 bases, leaving 9 bases not matched to a gene. CDR1 PRHDT and CDR2 FYEKMQ come from the germline V gene (reference sequence). The CDR3 is made up of 14 amino acids.

Sequencing was done on a sample of memory CD4+ T cells from PBMCs. Subset denoted: CD45RA-negative fraction. The chain is built from TRBV13 and TRBJ1-1; 7 nucleotides align to TRBD1. The receptor was derived from a man aged 18 to 29 in good health. Some clones in this sample may be carry-over from other donors' samples. CDR3 bases: TGTGCCAGCAGCTCCCCCGGGACAGTGGGTGAAGCTTTCTTT. Encoded protein: CASSSPGTVGEAFF.